This T cell receptor (beta chain) appears in the sequencing data of a study of shared clonotypes between healthy human individuals. Study-level background: Three plates each covered CD4 naive and memory; CD8 naive two, CD8 memory one. Study results and limitations: It was observed that roughly 5.4% of naive CD4 clonotypes were shared across several donors. Rarefaction demonstrated incomplete sorted-subset sequencing despite large depth.

Selected positively for CCR7 and CD45RO-negative, naive CD8 cells excluded terminally differentiated effector memory CD45RA+ cells. To note about this clone: Its specificity is unknown.

Assay: immunoSEQ multiplex PCR; the TCRdb copy retains only in-frame clones and omits some. The table lists about 600,000 clones, roughly 95% of them singletons. Germline CDR1 is LNHNV and CDR2 is YYDKDF (reference sequence). V shed 0 bases and J 1 base; nucleotides not matched to a gene: 2. This CDR3 is built from 15 residues. The chain links TRBV15 to TRBJ1-1, with TRBD1 matching 7 bases. The material sequenced was naive CD8+ T cells sorted from blood. The TCR was taken from a woman between 25 and 40 years old in good health. CDR3 protein: CATSREEGANTEAFF. The CDR3 bases are TGTGCCACCAGCAGAGAGGAGGGGGCGAACACTGAAGCTTTCTTT. The variable domain in full, with the rest retrieved from reference TRBV15 and TRBJ1-1, is DAMVIQNPRYQVTQFGKPVTLSCSQTLNHNVMYWYQQKSSQAPKLLFHYYDKDFNNEADTPDNFQSRRPNTSFCFLDIRSPGLGDTAMYLCATSREEGANTEAFFGQGTRLTVV.